This TCR beta chain is from a study of cytomegalovirus exposure and HLA in healthy donors. Broader study findings: A later analysis reportedly found fewer N-insertions in an Asian-associated ancestry cluster than the roughly 670-donor mean. A likely sequencing artifact accounted for one observed cluster of highly shared sequence variants. When analyzed later, a missense DCLRE1C variant was found to be linked to TCR beta V- and J-gene trimming.

The germline CDR1 and CDR2 sequences are SGHVS and FQNEAQ. With V trimmed by 1 base and J by 6 bases, 3 bases remained unmatched. The CDR3 is 16 amino acids. Notes on this clone: Its antigen is currently unknown.

While unrecorded immune exposures were likely, the donors were nominally healthy when sampled. The PCR had 60 Vbeta and 13 Jbeta primers. Some clones are missing from TCRdb's copy, which holds only in-frame ones; the method was immunoSEQ multiplex PCR. The sample yields approximately 210,000 clones, about 81% seen once. The sample consisted of PBMCs. This receptor was taken from a man younger than 30 in good health and CMV-seronegative. The chain carries TRBV7-8 and TRBJ2-1; 13 bases are a match to TRBD2. CDR3 DNA: TGTGCCAGCAGCTTAGAACTAGCGGGAGGGCCCAATGAGCAGTTCTTC. The encoded protein is CASSLELAGGPNEQFF.